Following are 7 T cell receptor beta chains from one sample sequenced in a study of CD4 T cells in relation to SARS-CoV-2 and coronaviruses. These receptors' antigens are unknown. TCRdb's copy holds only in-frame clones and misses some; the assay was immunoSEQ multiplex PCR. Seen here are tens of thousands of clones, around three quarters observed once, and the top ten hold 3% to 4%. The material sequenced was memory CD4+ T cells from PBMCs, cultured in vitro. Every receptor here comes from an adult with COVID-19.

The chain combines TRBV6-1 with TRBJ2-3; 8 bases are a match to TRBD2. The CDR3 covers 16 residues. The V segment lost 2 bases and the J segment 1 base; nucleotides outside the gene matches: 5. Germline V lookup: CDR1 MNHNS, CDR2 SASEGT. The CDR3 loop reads CASSEYPGGGTDTQYF. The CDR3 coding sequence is TGTGCCAGCAGTGAATACCCGGGAGGGGGCACAGATACGCAGTATTTT.

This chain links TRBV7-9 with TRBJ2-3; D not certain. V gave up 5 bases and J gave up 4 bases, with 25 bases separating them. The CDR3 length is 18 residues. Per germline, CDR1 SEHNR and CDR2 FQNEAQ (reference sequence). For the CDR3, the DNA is TGTGCCAGCAGCCTGGGAACGCACGTCGGGCGAAGGCCAGATACGCAGTATTTT. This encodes CASSLGTHVGRRPDTQYF.

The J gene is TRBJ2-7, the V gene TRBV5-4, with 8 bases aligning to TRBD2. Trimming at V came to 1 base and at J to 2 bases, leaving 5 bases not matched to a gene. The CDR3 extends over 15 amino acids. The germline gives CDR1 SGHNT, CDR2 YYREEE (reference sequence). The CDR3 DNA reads TGTGCCAGCAGCTTGTCGGGAGGGCCCACCTACGAGCAGTACTTC. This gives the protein CASSLSGGPTYEQYF.

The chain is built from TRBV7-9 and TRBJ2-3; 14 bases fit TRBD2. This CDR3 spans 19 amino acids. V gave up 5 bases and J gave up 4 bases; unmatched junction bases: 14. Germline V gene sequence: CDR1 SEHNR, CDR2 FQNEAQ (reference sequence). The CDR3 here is CASSPRLAGGPSRSDTQYF. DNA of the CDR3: TGTGCCAGCAGCCCCAGACTAGCGGGAGGGCCATCGAGATCAGATACGCAGTATTTT.

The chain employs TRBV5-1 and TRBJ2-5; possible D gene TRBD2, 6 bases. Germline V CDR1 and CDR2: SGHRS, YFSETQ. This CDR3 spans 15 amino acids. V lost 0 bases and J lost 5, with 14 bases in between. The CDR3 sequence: CASSLGTGVTETQYF. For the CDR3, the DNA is TGCGCCAGCAGCTTGGGTACGGGAGTAACGGAGACCCAGTACTTC.

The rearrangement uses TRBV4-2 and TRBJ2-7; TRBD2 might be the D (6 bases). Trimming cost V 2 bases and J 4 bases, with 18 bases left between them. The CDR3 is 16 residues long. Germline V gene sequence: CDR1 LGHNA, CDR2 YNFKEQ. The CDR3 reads CASSQSRSSGIYEQYF. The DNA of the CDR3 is TGTGCCAGCAGCCAAAGCCGAAGTAGCGGAATATACGAGCAGTACTTC.

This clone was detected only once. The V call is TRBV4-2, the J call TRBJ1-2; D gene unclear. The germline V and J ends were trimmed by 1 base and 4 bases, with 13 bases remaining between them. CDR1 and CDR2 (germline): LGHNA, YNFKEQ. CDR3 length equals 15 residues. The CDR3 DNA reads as TGTGCCAGCAGCCAAGTGTCCGCGTTAGGCTATGGCTACACCTTC. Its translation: CASSQVSALGYGYTF.